This is a list of T cell receptor beta chains from one sample in a study of cytomegalovirus exposure and HLA in healthy donors. Using immunoSEQ multiplex PCR, the repertoire was profiled, and TCRdb retains in-frame clones only, with some absent. The top ten clones hold about 3.5% of a sample with over 90,000 clones, around 60% of them seen once. Sequencing input: PBMCs. The receptor set was obtained from a man aged 60 to 75 in good health and CMV-seronegative. Each CDR3 is given without its conserved first and last residue. Fields, in order: clone size, V gene, D gene, J gene, CDR3 protein. D genes are given only for firm matches. The size field is filled for only some rows; it gives once, few, many or a size class.

clone_size: NA
v_call: TRBV14
d_call: TRBD2
j_call: TRBJ2-5
cdr3_aa: ASSQMFPSGQETQY

clone_size: NA
v_call: TRBV19
d_call: NA
j_call: TRBJ1-1
cdr3_aa: ASSTPRENTEAF

clone_size: few
v_call: TRBV5-1
d_call: NA
j_call: TRBJ2-1
cdr3_aa: ASSLSAQAAFPYNEQF

clone_size: NA
v_call: TRBV6-5
d_call: NA
j_call: TRBJ1-1
cdr3_aa: ASSYLGVMNTEAF

clone_size: NA
v_call: TRBV11-1
d_call: NA
j_call: TRBJ1-3
cdr3_aa: ASSSGTWGNTIY

clone_size: NA
v_call: TRBV5-4
d_call: TRBD2
j_call: TRBJ2-1
cdr3_aa: ASSLAVERGNNEQF

clone_size: few
v_call: TRBV9
d_call: NA
j_call: TRBJ1-2
cdr3_aa: ASSVGPELAYGYT

clone_size: few
v_call: TRBV6-4
d_call: TRBD1
j_call: TRBJ1-6
cdr3_aa: ASRPQTGGNSPLH

clone_size: NA
v_call: TRBV2
d_call: NA
j_call: TRBJ1-6
cdr3_aa: ASSSPTGNSPLH

clone_size: NA
v_call: TRBV2
d_call: NA
j_call: TRBJ2-7
cdr3_aa: ASSVEGLGYEQY

clone_size: once
v_call: TRBV20-1
d_call: NA
j_call: TRBJ2-1
cdr3_aa: SAPRGNEQF

clone_size: NA
v_call: TRBV30
d_call: NA
j_call: TRBJ2-4
cdr3_aa: AWSPAGAKNIQY

clone_size: NA
v_call: TRBV9
d_call: TRBD2
j_call: TRBJ2-2
cdr3_aa: ASSAAGGNTGELF

clone_size: few
v_call: TRBV2
d_call: NA
j_call: TRBJ1-1
cdr3_aa: ASSEVGGATEAF

clone_size: NA
v_call: TRBV6-6
d_call: NA
j_call: TRBJ1-1
cdr3_aa: ASRSGAGAEAF

clone_size: few
v_call: TRBV30
d_call: NA
j_call: TRBJ2-6
cdr3_aa: AWSVLLAGTSGANVLT

clone_size: NA
v_call: TRBV18
d_call: NA
j_call: TRBJ2-3
cdr3_aa: ASSPAGSTDTQY

clone_size: NA
v_call: TRBV10-3
d_call: NA
j_call: TRBJ2-7
cdr3_aa: AISESADYEQY

clone_size: few
v_call: TRBV18
d_call: NA
j_call: TRBJ1-5
cdr3_aa: ASSPVYSNQPQH

clone_size: NA
v_call: TRBV2
d_call: TRBD1
j_call: TRBJ2-3
cdr3_aa: ASSPSRTGTGQTDTQY

clone_size: NA
v_call: TRBV18
d_call: TRBD1
j_call: TRBJ1-2
cdr3_aa: ASSPETGARGYT

clone_size: NA
v_call: TRBV2
d_call: NA
j_call: TRBJ2-2
cdr3_aa: ASKVAAGADTGELF

clone_size: once
v_call: TRBV30
d_call: TRBD1
j_call: TRBJ1-5
cdr3_aa: AWSRTGYQPQH

clone_size: NA
v_call: TRBV6-6
d_call: TRBD1
j_call: TRBJ1-1
cdr3_aa: ASSYYRGLLEAF

clone_size: NA
v_call: TRBV6-5
d_call: TRBD2
j_call: TRBJ2-1
cdr3_aa: ASRPGLGSNEQF

clone_size: NA
v_call: TRBV19
d_call: NA
j_call: TRBJ2-2
cdr3_aa: ASSRSRAANTGELF

clone_size: few
v_call: TRBV2
d_call: NA
j_call: TRBJ1-4
cdr3_aa: ASTEGGSMGEKLF

clone_size: NA
v_call: TRBV5-6
d_call: TRBD2
j_call: TRBJ2-3
cdr3_aa: ASSYGGKSDTQY

clone_size: NA
v_call: TRBV6-1
d_call: NA
j_call: TRBJ1-6
cdr3_aa: ASSDRFGRGSPLH

clone_size: NA
v_call: TRBV7-3
d_call: NA
j_call: TRBJ2-7
cdr3_aa: ASSLSGGSINEQY

clone_size: NA
v_call: TRBV19
d_call: TRBD1
j_call: NA
cdr3_aa: ASSTQGQGASEQY

clone_size: NA
v_call: TRBV29-1
d_call: NA
j_call: TRBJ2-7
cdr3_aa: SVGTGPYEQY

clone_size: NA
v_call: TRBV10-3
d_call: TRBD1
j_call: TRBJ2-5
cdr3_aa: AIMGDRDVKTQY

clone_size: few
v_call: TRBV5-6
d_call: NA
j_call: TRBJ1-2
cdr3_aa: ASSLGVNYGYT

clone_size: once
v_call: TRBV11-3
d_call: TRBD1
j_call: TRBJ2-3
cdr3_aa: ASSLDTGGEFDTQY

clone_size: NA
v_call: TRBV28
d_call: NA
j_call: TRBJ1-3
cdr3_aa: ASSFDIGGAGNTIY

clone_size: NA
v_call: TRBV4-1
d_call: NA
j_call: TRBJ2-2
cdr3_aa: ASSQVDRRTGELF

clone_size: NA
v_call: TRBV6-1
d_call: TRBD2
j_call: TRBJ2-7
cdr3_aa: ASIRELAGGHEQY

clone_size: NA
v_call: TRBV5-1
d_call: NA
j_call: TRBJ2-2
cdr3_aa: ASSLSGNTGELF

clone_size: NA
v_call: TRBV6-1
d_call: TRBD1
j_call: TRBJ1-2
cdr3_aa: ASSELPGQRYYGYT

clone_size: NA
v_call: TRBV5-1
d_call: NA
j_call: TRBJ1-6
cdr3_aa: ASTGSSYNSPLH

clone_size: NA
v_call: TRBV19
d_call: TRBD1
j_call: TRBJ2-6
cdr3_aa: ASLWTGRSGANVLT

clone_size: NA
v_call: TRBV15
d_call: TRBD1
j_call: TRBJ1-2
cdr3_aa: ATSTGTGGNYGYT

clone_size: NA
v_call: TRBV19
d_call: TRBD1
j_call: TRBJ2-6
cdr3_aa: ASSDRDRGIKAGANVLT

clone_size: NA
v_call: TRBV6-5
d_call: NA
j_call: TRBJ2-7
cdr3_aa: ASSYVSGSYEQY

clone_size: NA
v_call: TRBV11-1
d_call: TRBD1
j_call: TRBJ2-7
cdr3_aa: ASSLARDRVISYEQY

clone_size: NA
v_call: TRBV7-3
d_call: NA
j_call: TRBJ2-3
cdr3_aa: ASTPGKVTTVDTQY

clone_size: NA
v_call: TRBV5-1
d_call: NA
j_call: TRBJ2-1
cdr3_aa: ASSLEGYIEQF

clone_size: few
v_call: TRBV14
d_call: NA
j_call: TRBJ1-2
cdr3_aa: ASSQVTGNYGYT

clone_size: once
v_call: TRBV28
d_call: TRBD1
j_call: TRBJ1-4
cdr3_aa: ASSFRTGGNEKLF

clone_size: NA
v_call: TRBV30
d_call: NA
j_call: TRBJ2-3
cdr3_aa: AWSVTGSPTDTQY